The entry below describes one TCR beta chain. The antigen it recognizes is unknown. Qualities for individual bases were not recorded, and no much larger clone is one base off. In the paper's terms, the time point label means: pre-sensitization, week 0. The treatment or condition label here, explained by the study, means: therapeutic diphenylcyclopropenone sensitization with weekly scalp DPC. At every patch-test visit, the blood draw took place before the patch test was put on. Eligible patients were aged 18 to 70, diagnosed with alopecia, deemed suitable for DPC therapy, and excluded if pregnant. Total RNA was extracted from unfractionated whole blood collected in Tempus Blood RNA tubes. The data derive from a study of human T cells and chemical hapten exposure (dated by TCRdb to about 2021). Background for the entire study: For sensitization, 2% DPC in acetone was applied to a 2 cm by 2 cm area of upper inner arm skin. Patients additionally received weekly therapeutic DPC doses to the scalp throughout the roughly 25-week study period. Patch testing was performed on the upper back with Finn chambers containing 0.01% DPC, and the patch tests were scored after 6 days according to International Contact Dermatitis Research Group standards. The mostly female patient cohort included alopecia areata with under or over 50% scalp involvement, alopecia totalis and alopecia universalis. The libraries were sequenced as a pool, and the TCR yield per sample differed mostly because of small variations in library volumes within the pool. In alopecia patients, the study followed how the peripheral blood TCR repertoire changed in vivo over primary and secondary sensitization to diphenylcyclopropenone (DPC), a hapten. Blood samples were taken from patients before sensitization (week 0) and then at 2, 6 and about 24 weeks after DPC sensitization. Blood for TCR sequencing was provided by twenty-nine alopecia patients at one to four time points (pre-sensitization, 2, 6 and 24 weeks).

The receptor library was made with RACE. The sample was run on a NextSeq 500. Library preparation attached unique molecular identifiers to individual cDNA molecules for quantitative, reproducible TCR counting. From each blood RNA sample, both TCR alpha and TCR beta chains were sequenced. In the paper's pipeline: The median number of TCRs per sample was approximately 93,000, ranging from 23,224 to 690,600. V, J and CDR3 annotation of the TCR reads was carried out using the Decombinator software suite. Every sample was subsampled to the same number of TCRs (28,000) for the PS versus PT1 abundance plots. TCRs were defined as expanded if absent before sensitization and observed at least eight times at the 2-week time point. The public reads were reanalyzed by TCRdb: fastp trimming at Q25, MiXCR alignment, in-frame beta chains only. CDR3 protein sequences are deduplicated, and each keeps its most common genes and DNA. The V and J calls here are based on TCRdb, not the publication. The sample table lists around 380,000 distinct CDR3 sequences, 5.5% of them with a count of one. The ten biggest clones cover over 6.5% of the sample.

Via the germline V gene (reference sequence), CDR1 is DFQATT and CDR2 SNEGSKA. Relative to germline, V is missing 2 bases and J is missing 3 bases, with 4 bases of the junction outside any gene match. Measured from the cysteine to the phenylalanine, the CDR3 is 14 residues long. The entry retains the CDR3 DNA only, 42 bases that are in frame from base 1. What the work shows at the level of the full study, not this receptor alone: Repeated subsampling changed both the strength of the expansion versus patch-test correlation and the threshold at which that correlation became significant. Expanded TCRs formed significantly more large CDR3 similarity clusters than pre-sensitization or healthy control sets, consistent with antigen-driven responses. All patients had alopecia, a presumed autoimmune disease, so their immune response might differ from that of healthy individuals. DPC sensitization did not change the number of TCRs with a frequency above 1 in 1000, and there was no evidence of changes in global repertoire structure. The number of PT1 expanded TCRs positively correlated with patch test score, significant at thresholds 8, 16 and 32 but not 4.

This clonotype originated in a woman younger than 35 with alopecia areata. Some clones in this sample may be carry-over from other donors' samples. This sequence uses TRBV20-1 and TRBJ1-2; 9 of the junction bases match TRBD1. The sequences come from whole blood, collected in connection with sensitization to the hapten diphenylcyclopropenone (DPC). The CDR3: CSARHNRGHYGYTF. The nucleotide sequence is TGCAGTGCTAGACACAACAGGGGGCACTATGGCTACACCTTC.